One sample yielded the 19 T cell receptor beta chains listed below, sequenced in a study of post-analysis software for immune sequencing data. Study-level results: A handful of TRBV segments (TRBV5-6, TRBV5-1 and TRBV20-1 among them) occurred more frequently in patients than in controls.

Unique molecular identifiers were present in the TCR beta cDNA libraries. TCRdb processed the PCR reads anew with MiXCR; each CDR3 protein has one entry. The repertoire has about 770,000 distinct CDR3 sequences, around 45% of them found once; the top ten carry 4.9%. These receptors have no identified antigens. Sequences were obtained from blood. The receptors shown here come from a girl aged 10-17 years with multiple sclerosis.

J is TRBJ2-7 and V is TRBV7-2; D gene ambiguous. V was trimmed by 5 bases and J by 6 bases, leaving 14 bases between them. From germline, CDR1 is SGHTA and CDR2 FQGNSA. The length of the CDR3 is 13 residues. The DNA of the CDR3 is TGTGCCAGCAGCCAAAGACCGGCCCTCGAGCAGTACTTC. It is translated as CASSQRPALEQYF. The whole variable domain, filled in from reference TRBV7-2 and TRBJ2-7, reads GAGVSQSPSNKVTEKGKDVELRCDPISGHTALYWYRQSLGQGLEFLIYFQGNSAPDKSGLPSDRFSAERTGGSVSTLTIQRTQQEDSAVYLCASSQRPALEQYFGPGTRLTVT.

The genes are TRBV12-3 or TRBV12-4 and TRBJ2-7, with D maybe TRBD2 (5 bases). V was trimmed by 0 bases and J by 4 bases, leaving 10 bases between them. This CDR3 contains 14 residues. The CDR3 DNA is TGTGCCAGCAGTTTAGCCTCAGAGGGTTACGAGCAGTACTTC. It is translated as CASSLASEGYEQYF.

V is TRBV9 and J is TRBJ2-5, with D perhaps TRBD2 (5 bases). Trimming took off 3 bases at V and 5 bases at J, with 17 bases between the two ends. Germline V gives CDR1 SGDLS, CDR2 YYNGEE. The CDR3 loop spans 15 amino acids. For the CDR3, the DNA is TGTGCCAGCAGCGAGGTGGGCCTCCCGGGGGAGACCCAGTACTTC. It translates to CASSEVGLPGETQYF.

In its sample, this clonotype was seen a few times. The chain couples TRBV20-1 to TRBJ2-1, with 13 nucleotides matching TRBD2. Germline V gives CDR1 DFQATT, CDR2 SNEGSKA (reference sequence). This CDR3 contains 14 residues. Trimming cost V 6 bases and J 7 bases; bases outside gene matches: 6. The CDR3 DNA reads TGCAGTGCAAAACTAGCGGGAGGGTGGAATGAGCAGTTCTTC. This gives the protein CSAKLAGGWNEQFF.

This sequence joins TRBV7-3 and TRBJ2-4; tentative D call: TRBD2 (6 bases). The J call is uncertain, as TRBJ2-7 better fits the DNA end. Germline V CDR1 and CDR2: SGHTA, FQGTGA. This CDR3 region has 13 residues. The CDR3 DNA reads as TGTGCCAGCAGCTACTCCCGACTAGGCGAGCAGTACTTC. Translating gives CASSYSRLGEQYF.

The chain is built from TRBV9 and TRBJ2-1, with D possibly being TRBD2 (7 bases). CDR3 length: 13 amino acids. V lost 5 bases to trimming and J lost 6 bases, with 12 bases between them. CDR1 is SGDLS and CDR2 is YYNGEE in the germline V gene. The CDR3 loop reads CASRGGGGNEQFF. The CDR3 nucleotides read TGTGCCAGCAGGGGGGGAGGGGGCAATGAGCAGTTCTTC.

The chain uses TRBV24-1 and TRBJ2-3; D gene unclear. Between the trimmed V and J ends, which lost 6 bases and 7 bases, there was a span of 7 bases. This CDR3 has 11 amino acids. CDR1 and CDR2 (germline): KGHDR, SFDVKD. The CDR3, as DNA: TGTGCCACCAGTATTTCGCATACGCAGTATTTT. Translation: CATSISHTQYF.

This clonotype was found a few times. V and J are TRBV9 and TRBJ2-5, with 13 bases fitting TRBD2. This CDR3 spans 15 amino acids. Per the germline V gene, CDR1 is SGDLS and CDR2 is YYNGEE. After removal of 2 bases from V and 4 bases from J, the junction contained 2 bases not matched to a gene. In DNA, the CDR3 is TGTGCCAGCAGCGTGGGACTAGCGGGGAGAGAGACCCAGTACTTC. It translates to CASSVGLAGRETQYF.

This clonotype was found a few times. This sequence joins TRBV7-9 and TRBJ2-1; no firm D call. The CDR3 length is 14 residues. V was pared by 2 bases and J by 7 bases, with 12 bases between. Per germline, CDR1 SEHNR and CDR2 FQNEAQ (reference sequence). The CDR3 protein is CASSLSPGWNEQFF. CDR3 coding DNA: TGTGCCAGCAGCTTAAGCCCAGGTTGGAATGAGCAGTTCTTC.

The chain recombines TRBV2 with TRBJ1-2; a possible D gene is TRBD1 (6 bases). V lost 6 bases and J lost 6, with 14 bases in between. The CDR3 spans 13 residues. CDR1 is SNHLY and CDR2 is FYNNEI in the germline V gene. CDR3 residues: CASSARGQNGYTF. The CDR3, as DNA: TGTGCCAGCAGCGCTCGGGGGCAGAATGGCTACACCTTC.

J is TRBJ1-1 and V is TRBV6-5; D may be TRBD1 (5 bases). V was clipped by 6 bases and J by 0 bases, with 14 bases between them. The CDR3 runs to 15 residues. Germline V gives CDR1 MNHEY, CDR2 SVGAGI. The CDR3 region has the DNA TGTGCCAGCAGCCCCGGGGCAGGATTGAACACTGAAGCTTTCTTT. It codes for CASSPGAGLNTEAFF.

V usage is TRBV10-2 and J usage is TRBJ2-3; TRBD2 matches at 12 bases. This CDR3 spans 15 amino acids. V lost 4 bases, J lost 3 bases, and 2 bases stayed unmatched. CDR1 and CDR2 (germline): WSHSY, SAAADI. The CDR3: CASSGLAGVTDTQYF. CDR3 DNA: TGCGCCAGCAGTGGACTAGCGGGAGTGACAGATACGCAGTATTTT.

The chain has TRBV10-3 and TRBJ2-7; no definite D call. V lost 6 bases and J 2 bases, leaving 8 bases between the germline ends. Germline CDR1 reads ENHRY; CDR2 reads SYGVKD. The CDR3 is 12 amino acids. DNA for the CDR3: TGTGCCATCAGGATCCGCCCCTACGAGCAGTACTTC. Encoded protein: CAIRIRPYEQYF.

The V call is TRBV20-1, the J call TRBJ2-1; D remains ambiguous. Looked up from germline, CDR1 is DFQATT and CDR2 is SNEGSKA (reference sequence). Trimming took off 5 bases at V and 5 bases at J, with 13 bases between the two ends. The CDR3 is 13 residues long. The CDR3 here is CSARPVKNNEQFF. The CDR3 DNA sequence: TGCAGTGCTCGACCCGTAAAAAACAATGAGCAGTTCTTC.

CDR3 sequence reads: CSASLAGPRDTQYF. The DNA of the CDR3 is TGCAGTGCTAGCCTAGCGGGACCCAGAGATACGCAGTATTTT. The chain links TRBV20-1 to TRBJ2-3; the match to TRBD2 covers 9 bases. The CDR3 contains 14 residues. The V segment lost 3 bases and the J segment 5 bases; nucleotides outside the gene matches: 6. Per germline, CDR1 DFQATT and CDR2 SNEGSKA (reference sequence).

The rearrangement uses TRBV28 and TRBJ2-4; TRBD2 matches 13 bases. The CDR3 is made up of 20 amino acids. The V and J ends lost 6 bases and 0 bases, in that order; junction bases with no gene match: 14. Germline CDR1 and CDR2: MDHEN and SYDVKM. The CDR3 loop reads CASRSLPGTSGTLAKNIQYF. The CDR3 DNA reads TGTGCCAGCAGGTCTCTCCCCGGGACTAGCGGGACCTTAGCCAAAAACATTCAGTACTTC.

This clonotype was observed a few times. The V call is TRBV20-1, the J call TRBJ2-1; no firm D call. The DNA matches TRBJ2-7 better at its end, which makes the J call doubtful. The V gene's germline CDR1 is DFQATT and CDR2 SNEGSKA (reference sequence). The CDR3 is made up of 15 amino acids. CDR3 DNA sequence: TGCAGTGCTAGAGATCGGGCGGCCTCCTACAATGAGCAGTACTTC. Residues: CSARDRAASYNEQYF.

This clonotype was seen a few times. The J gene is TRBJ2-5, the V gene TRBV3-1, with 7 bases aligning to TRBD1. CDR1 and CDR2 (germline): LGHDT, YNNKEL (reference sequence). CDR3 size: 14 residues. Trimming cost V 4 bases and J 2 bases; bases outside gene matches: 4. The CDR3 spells CASSPDRAQETQYF. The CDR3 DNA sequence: TGTGCCAGCAGCCCCGACAGGGCGCAAGAGACCCAGTACTTC.

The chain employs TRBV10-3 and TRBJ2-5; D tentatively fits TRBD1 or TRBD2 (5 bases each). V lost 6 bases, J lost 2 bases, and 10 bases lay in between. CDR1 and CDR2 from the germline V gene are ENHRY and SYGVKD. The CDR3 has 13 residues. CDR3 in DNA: TGTGCCATCAGGGGGACGGATCAAGAGACCCAGTACTTC. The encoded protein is CAIRGTDQETQYF.